A selection of T cell receptor beta chains follows, all from one sample in a study of CD8 T cells in ankylosing spondylitis. TCRdb itself ran the 5' RACE reads through MiXCR, one entry per CDR3 protein. In the table there are 200,000 to 300,000 distinct CDR3 sequences, roughly a tenth of which are singletons. Sequenced sample: blood, either unsorted or a sorted T cell fraction (not recorded which). These receptors were collected from a male donor with ankylosing spondylitis or in good health (not recorded which). Both conserved end residues are part of each CDR3. The order of the fields is D gene, clone size, J gene, V gene, CDR3 protein, CDR3 DNA. The D gene is left open where the match is weak. The size entry gives how often the clone was seen (once, few, many) or a class if it is expanded.

NA	many	TRBJ1-1	TRBV9	CASSADVQAFF	TGTGCCAGCAGCGCCGACGTGCAAGCTTTCTTT
NA	many	TRBJ2-1	TRBV12-3/TRBV12-4	CASSYREEQFF	TGTGCCAGCAGCTACCGGGAGGAGCAGTTCTTC
NA	many	TRBJ2-1	TRBV12-3/TRBV12-4	CASSSHSGSYNEQFF	TGTGCCAGCAGTTCCCACAGCGGTTCCTACAATGAGCAGTTCTTC
NA	once	TRBJ2-4	TRBV21-1	CASSYRGQAYRVAKNIQYF	TGTGCCAGCAGCTATCGGGGACAGGCATATCGGGTGGCCAAAAACATTCAGTACTTC
TRBD1	many	TRBJ2-7	TRBV3-1	CASSRTGDLYEQYF	TGTGCCAGCAGCCGGACAGGGGACCTCTACGAGCAGTACTTC
NA	many	TRBJ2-2	TRBV7-9	CASSLRPGGLNTGELFF	TGTGCCAGCAGCCTACGGCCCGGCGGGCTTAACACCGGGGAGCTGTTTTTT
NA	many	TRBJ2-3	TRBV5-1	CASSTGQRTSTDTQYF	TGCGCCAGCAGCACCGGACAGAGGACTAGCACAGATACGCAGTATTTT
NA	many	TRBJ2-5	TRBV7-9	CASSLDYQGTLRF	TGTGCCAGCAGCTTGGATTATCAGGGGACCCTAAGGTTC
NA	few	TRBJ2-1	TRBV6-1	CASSAYQGWNEQFF	TGTGCCAGCAGTGCATACCAGGGGTGGAATGAGCAGTTCTTC
NA	many	TRBJ2-3	TRBV30	CAWSVKGADTQYF	TGTGCCTGGAGTGTAAAAGGAGCAGATACGCAGTATTTT